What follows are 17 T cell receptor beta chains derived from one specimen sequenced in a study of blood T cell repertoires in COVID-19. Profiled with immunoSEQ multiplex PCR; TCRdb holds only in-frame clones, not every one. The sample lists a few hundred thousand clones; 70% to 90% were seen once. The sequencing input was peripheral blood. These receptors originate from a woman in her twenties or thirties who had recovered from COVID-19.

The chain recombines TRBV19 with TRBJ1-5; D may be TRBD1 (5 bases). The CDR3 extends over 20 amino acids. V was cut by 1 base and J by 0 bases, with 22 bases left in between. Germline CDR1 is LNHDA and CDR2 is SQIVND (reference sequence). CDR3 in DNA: TGTGCCAGTAGTATAGGTGATGGTGTTGGCGGGACGAATAGCAATCAGCCCCAGCATTTT. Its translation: CASSIGDGVGGTNSNQPQHF.

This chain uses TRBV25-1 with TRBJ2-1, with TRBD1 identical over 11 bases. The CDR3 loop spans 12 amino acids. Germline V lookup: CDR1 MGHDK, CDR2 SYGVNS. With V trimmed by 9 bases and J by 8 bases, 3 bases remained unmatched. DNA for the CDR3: TGTGCCAGTGGGACAGGGGGGCATGAGCAGTTCTTC. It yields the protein CASGTGGHEQFF.

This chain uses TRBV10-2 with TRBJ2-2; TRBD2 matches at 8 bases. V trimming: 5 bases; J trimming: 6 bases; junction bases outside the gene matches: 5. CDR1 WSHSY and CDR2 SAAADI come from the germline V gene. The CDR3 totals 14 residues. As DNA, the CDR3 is TGCGCCAGCAGTAAGGCGGGAGGCGCCGGGGAGCTGTTTTTT. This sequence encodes CASSKAGGAGELFF.

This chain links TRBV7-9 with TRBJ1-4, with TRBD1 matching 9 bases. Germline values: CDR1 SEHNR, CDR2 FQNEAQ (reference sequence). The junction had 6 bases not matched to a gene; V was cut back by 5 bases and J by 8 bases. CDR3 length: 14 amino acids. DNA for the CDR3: TGTGCCAGCAGCCTAGGGACAGGGCAAGAAAAACTGTTTTTT. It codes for CASSLGTGQEKLFF.

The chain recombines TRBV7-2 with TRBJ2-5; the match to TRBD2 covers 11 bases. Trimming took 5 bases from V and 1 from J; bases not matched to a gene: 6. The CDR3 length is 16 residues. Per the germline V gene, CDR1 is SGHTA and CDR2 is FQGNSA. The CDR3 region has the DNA TGTGCCAGCAGCCGCACTAGCGGGGGTCTCCAAGAGACCCAGTACTTC. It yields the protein CASSRTSGGLQETQYF.

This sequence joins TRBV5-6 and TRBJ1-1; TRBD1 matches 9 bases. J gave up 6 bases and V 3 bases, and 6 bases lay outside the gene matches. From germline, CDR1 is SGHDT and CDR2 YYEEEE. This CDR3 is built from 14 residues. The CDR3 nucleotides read TGTGCCAGCAGCTGGGACAGGGAGGGGGCTGAAGCTTTCTTT. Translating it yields CASSWDREGAEAFF.

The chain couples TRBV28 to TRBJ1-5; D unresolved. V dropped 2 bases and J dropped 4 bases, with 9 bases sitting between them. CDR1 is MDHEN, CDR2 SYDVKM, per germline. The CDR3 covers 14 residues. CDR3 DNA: TGTGCCAGCAGTTTAAGGCAGGCTAATCAGCCCCAGCATTTT. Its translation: CASSLRQANQPQHF.

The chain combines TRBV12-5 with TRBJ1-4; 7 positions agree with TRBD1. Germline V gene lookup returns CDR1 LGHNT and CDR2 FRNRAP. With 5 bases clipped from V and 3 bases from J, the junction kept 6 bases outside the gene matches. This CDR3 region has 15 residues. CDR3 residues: CASGPAGGPNEKLFF. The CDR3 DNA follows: TGTGCTAGTGGTCCAGCAGGGGGGCCTAATGAAAAACTGTTTTTT.

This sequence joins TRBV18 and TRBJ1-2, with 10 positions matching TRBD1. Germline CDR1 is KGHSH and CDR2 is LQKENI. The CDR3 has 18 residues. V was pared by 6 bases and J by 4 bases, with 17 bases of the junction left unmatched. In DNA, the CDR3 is TGTGCCAGCTCCCCTCTAGATATCTCCGGGACAGGGGCCTATGGCTACACCTTC. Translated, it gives CASSPLDISGTGAYGYTF.

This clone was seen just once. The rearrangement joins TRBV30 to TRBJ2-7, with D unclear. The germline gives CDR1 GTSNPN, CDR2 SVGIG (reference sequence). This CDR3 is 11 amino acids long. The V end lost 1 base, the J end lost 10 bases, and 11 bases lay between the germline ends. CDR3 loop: CAWSDAQAQYF. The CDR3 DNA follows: TGTGCCTGGAGTGATGCCCAGGCACAGTACTTC.

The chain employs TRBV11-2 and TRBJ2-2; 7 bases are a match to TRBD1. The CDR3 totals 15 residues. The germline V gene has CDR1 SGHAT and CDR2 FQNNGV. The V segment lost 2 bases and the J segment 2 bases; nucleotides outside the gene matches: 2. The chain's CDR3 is CASSLQGVNTGELFF. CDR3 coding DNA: TGTGCCAGCAGCTTACAGGGGGTAAACACCGGGGAGCTGTTTTTT.

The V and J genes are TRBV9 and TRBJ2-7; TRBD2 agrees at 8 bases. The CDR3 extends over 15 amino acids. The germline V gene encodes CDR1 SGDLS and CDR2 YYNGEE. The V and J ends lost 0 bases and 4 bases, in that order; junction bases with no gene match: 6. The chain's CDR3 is CASSVGAGGAYEQYF. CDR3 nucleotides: TGTGCCAGCAGCGTAGGAGCCGGGGGGGCTTACGAGCAGTACTTC.

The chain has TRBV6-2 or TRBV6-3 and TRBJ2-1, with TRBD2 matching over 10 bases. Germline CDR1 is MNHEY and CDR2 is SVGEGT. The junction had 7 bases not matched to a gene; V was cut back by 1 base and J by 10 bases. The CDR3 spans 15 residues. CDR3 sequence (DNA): TGTGCCAGCAGTTACTGGCTAGCGGGAGCTGAGGAGCAGTTCTTC. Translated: CASSYWLAGAEEQFF.

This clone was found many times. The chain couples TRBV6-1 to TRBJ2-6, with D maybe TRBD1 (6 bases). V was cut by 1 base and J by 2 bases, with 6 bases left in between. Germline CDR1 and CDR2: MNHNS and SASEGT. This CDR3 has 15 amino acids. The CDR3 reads CASSEEGAGANVLTF. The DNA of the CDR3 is TGTGCCAGCAGTGAAGAGGGGGCTGGGGCCAACGTCCTGACTTTC.

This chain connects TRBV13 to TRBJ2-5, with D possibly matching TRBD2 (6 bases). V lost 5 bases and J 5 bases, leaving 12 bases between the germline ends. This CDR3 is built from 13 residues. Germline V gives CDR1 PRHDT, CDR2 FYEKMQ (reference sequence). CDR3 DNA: TGTGCCAGCAGCCGGGCGGGAATGGAGACCCAGTACTTC. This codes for CASSRAGMETQYF.

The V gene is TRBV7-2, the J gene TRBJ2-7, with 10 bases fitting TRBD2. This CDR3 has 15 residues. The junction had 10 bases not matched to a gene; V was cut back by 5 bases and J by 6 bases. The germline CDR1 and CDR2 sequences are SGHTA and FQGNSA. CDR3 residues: CASSPSGRDVGEQYF. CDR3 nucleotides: TGTGCCAGCAGCCCAAGCGGGAGGGATGTAGGCGAGCAGTACTTC.

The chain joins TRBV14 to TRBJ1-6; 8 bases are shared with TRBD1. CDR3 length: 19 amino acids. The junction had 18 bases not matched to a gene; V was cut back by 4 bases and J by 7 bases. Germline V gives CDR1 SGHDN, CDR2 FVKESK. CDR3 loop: CASSPNVGVSGGRNSPLHF. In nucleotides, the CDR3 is TGTGCCAGCAGCCCAAATGTCGGGGTTTCAGGGGGCAGGAATTCACCCCTCCACTTT.